These 14 T cell receptor beta chains were all obtained from the same sample, sequenced in a study of cytomegalovirus exposure and HLA in healthy donors. Use of 60 Vbeta and 13 Jbeta primers characterized the PCR. The protocol was immunoSEQ multiplex PCR, while the TCRdb copy is restricted to in-frame clones and leaves out a portion. The table shows about 130,000 clones, with roughly 80% occurring only once. Sequencing was carried out using PBMCs. The receptors were sampled from a woman aged 50 to 60 in good health and CMV-seronegative.

The chain employs TRBV23-1 and TRBJ1-4, with TRBD1 identical over 12 bases. TRBV23-1 is known as an ORF, though its function is uncertain. With 6 bases clipped from V and 11 bases from J, the junction kept 4 bases outside the gene matches. The CDR3 is 13 amino acids. CDR3 DNA: TGCGCCAGCAGAAGGGGACAGGGGGCGAAACTGTTTTTT. Its protein product is CASRRGQGAKLFF.

In this sample, this clone turned up once. The rearrangement links TRBV28 to TRBJ2-7; 8 nucleotides agree with TRBD2. Germline loops: CDR1 MDHEN, CDR2 SYDVKM. The CDR3 extends over 14 amino acids. V lost 5 bases and J lost 2; bases outside the gene matches: 5. CDR3 sequence: CASSPLAEAYEQYF. The CDR3 coding sequence is TGTGCCAGCAGTCCACTAGCGGAGGCCTACGAGCAGTACTTC.

The chain employs TRBV11-1 and TRBJ2-7, with 15 bases lining up with TRBD2. The CDR3 sequence is 16 residues long. CDR1 is SGHAT and CDR2 is FQDESV in the germline V gene (reference sequence). V was clipped by 4 bases and J by 4 bases; unmatched bases: 5. The CDR3 region has the DNA TGTGCCAGCAGCTGGGGACTAGCGGGAGGAGGGTACGAGCAGTACTTC. Translation gives CASSWGLAGGGYEQYF.

This clone was found a few times. The V gene is TRBV29-1, the J gene TRBJ2-1; D is uncertain. Germline CDR1 reads SQVTM; CDR2 reads ANQGSEA. The germline V and J ends were trimmed by 3 bases and 8 bases, with 5 bases remaining between them. The CDR3 length is 10 residues. CDR3 loop: CSVDNYEQFF. CDR3 DNA: TGCAGCGTTGATAATTATGAGCAGTTCTTC.

This chain uses TRBV27 with TRBJ2-3, with no clear D. V lost 3 bases, J lost 6 bases, and 13 bases lay in between. Germline V gives CDR1 MNHEY, CDR2 SMNVEV (reference sequence). This CDR3 region has 14 residues. CDR3 sequence reads: CASSLIRVPDTQYF. DNA of the CDR3: TGTGCCAGCAGTTTGATCCGGGTCCCTGATACGCAGTATTTT.

This rearrangement joins TRBV5-1 to TRBJ2-1; 11 positions agree with TRBD2. This CDR3 comprises 14 residues. Germline V gives CDR1 SGHRS, CDR2 YFSETQ. The junction had 6 bases not matched to a gene; V was cut back by 4 bases and J by 9 bases. The CDR3 DNA reads as TGCGCCAGCAGCGCTAGCGGGAGGTCTACTGAGCAGTTCTTC. Encoded protein: CASSASGRSTEQFF.

The gene calls are TRBV4-1 and TRBJ2-7; 9 nucleotides line up with TRBD2. The CDR3 has 16 amino acids. CDR1 MGHRA and CDR2 YSYEKL come from the germline V gene. The J segment lost 3 bases and the V segment lost 1 base, leaving 7 bases of the junction unmatched. Written as DNA, the CDR3 is TGCGCCAGCAGCCAAGGACGACTAGCGGACCACTACGAGCAGTACTTC. Amino acid sequence: CASSQGRLADHYEQYF.

V and J are TRBV6-1 and TRBJ2-7; D possibly corresponds to TRBD2 (6 bases). Per germline, CDR1 MNHNS and CDR2 SASEGT. The germline V and J ends were trimmed by 4 bases and 3 bases, with 10 bases remaining between them. This CDR3 comprises 13 residues. CDR3 nucleotide sequence: TGTGCCAGCAGTGGCCAGACTAGCTACGAGCAGTACTTC. It encodes CASSGQTSYEQYF.

This clone was detected a few times. This chain joins TRBV6-4 and TRBJ1-1; possible D gene TRBD1, 6 bases. This CDR3 comprises 15 residues. Germline-derived CDR1 and CDR2 are MRHNA and SNTAGT. Trimming took off 3 bases at V and 2 bases at J, with 13 bases between the two ends. CDR3 region: CASSDTGTHNTEAFF. As DNA, the CDR3 is TGTGCCAGCAGTGATACCGGGACACATAACACTGAAGCTTTCTTT.

In DNA, the CDR3 is TGCAGCGCCCGCGGACAGGGAAACACCATATATTTT. It encodes CSARGQGNTIYF. The V and J genes are TRBV29-1 and TRBJ1-3; TRBD1 is a possible D gene (6 bases). From germline, CDR1 is SQVTM and CDR2 ANQGSEA. V lost 7 bases to trimming and J lost 4 bases, with 11 bases between them. This CDR3 spans 12 amino acids.

The chain uses TRBV5-5 and TRBJ2-1; 11 bases line up with TRBD2. The CDR3 covers 15 residues. The ends lost 5 bases at V and 6 bases at J; junction bases unmatched: 7. Per germline, CDR1 SGHKS and CDR2 YYEKEE (reference sequence). CDR3 loop: CASRPLAGGRNEQFF. The CDR3 DNA is TGTGCCAGCAGACCCCTAGCGGGAGGCCGCAATGAGCAGTTCTTC.

The chain is built from TRBV7-2 and TRBJ2-3, with 7 bases that match TRBD2. The CDR3 is 15 residues long. The J segment lost 2 bases and the V segment lost 4 bases, leaving 6 bases of the junction unmatched. Germline CDR1 reads SGHTA; CDR2 reads FQGNSA. CDR3 sequence reads: CASSSTAGLTDTQYF. The DNA for the CDR3 is TGTGCCAGCAGCTCGACAGCGGGACTCACAGATACGCAGTATTTT.

This chain joins TRBV6-5 and TRBJ2-1; 7 bases align to TRBD2. CDR3 length: 12 residues. CDR1 and CDR2 (germline): MNHEY, SVGAGI. With 6 bases clipped from V and 9 bases from J, the junction kept 5 bases outside the gene matches. In nucleotides, the CDR3 is TGTGCCAGCAGCCGTGGGGAGGGTGAGCAGTTCTTC. Translating gives CASSRGEGEQFF.

This clone was observed once. The chain carries TRBV7-6 and TRBJ2-1; D possibly corresponds to TRBD2 (6 bases). This CDR3 is built from 15 residues. V was cut by 4 bases and J by 5 bases, with 15 bases left in between. Looked up from germline, CDR1 is SGHVS and CDR2 is FNYEAQ. In nucleotides, the CDR3 is TGTGCCAGCAGCTCCGGGGGAACAAGCCACAATGAGCAGTTCTTC. Translation: CASSSGGTSHNEQFF.